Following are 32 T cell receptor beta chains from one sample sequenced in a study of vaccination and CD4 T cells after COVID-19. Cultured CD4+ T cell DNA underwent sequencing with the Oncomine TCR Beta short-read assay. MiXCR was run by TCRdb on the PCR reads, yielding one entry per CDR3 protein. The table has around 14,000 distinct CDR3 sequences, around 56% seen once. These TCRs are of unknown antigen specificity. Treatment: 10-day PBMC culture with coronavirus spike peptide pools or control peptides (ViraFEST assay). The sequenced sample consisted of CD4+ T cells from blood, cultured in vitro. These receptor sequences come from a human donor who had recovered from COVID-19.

The CDR3 region is CASSSPRTSGETQYF. The DNA of the CDR3 is TGTGCCAGCAGCTCACCTAGGACTAGCGGCGAGACCCAGTACTTC. This sequence joins TRBV5-4 and TRBJ2-5; 10 positions agree with TRBD2. This CDR3 has 15 amino acids. The trim removed 3 bases at V and 5 bases at J, leaving 7 bases unmatched. The V gene's germline CDR1 is SGHNT and CDR2 YYREEE (reference sequence).

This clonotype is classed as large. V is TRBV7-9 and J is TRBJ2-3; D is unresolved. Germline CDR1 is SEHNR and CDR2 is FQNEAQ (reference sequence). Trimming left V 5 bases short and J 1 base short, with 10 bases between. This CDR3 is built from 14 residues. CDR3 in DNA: TGTGCCAGCAGCCCGCAGACTGGCACAGATACGCAGTATTTT. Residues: CASSPQTGTDTQYF.

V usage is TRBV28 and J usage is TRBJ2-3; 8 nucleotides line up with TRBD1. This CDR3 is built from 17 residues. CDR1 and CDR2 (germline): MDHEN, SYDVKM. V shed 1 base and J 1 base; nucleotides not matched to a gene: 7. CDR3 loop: CASSLLGTGIGTDTQYF. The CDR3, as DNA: TGTGCCAGCAGTTTATTAGGGACAGGAATCGGCACAGATACGCAGTATTTT.

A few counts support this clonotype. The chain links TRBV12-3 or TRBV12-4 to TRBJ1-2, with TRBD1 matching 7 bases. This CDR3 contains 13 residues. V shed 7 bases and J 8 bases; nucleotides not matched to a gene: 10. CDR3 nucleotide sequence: TGTGCCAGCAATATTGACAGGGTAGGGGGCTACACCTTC. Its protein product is CASNIDRVGGYTF.

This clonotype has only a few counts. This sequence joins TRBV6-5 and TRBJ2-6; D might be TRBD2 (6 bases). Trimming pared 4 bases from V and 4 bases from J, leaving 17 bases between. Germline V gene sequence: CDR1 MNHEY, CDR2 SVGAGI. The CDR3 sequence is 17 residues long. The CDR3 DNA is TGTGCCAGCAGTTCCCAGGCGGCGGGGACCGGGGCCAACGTCCTGACTTTC. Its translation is CASSSQAAGTGANVLTF.

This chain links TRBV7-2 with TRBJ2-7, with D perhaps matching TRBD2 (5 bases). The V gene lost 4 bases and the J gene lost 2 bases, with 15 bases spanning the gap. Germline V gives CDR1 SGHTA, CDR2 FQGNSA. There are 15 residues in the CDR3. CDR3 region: CASSSKLDSAYEQYF. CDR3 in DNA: TGTGCCAGCAGCTCCAAACTGGACTCCGCCTACGAGCAGTACTTC.

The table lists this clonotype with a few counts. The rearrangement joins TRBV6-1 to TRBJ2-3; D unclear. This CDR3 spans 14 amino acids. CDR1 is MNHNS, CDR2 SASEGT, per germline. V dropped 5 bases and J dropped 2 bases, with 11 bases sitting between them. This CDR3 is CASSLVRPTDTQYF. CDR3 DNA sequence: TGTGCCAGCAGTCTAGTTCGTCCCACAGATACGCAGTATTTT.

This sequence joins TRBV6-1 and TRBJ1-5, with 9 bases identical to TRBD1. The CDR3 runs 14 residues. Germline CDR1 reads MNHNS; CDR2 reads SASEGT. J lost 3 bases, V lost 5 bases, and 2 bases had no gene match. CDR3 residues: CASSRQGVNQPQHF. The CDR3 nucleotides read TGTGCCAGCAGTCGACAGGGGGTCAATCAGCCCCAGCATTTT.

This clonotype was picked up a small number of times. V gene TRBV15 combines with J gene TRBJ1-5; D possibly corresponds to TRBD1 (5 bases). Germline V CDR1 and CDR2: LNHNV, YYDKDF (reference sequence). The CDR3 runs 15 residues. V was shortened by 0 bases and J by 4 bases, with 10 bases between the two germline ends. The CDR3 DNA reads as TGTGCCACCAGCAGAGATGGGGCAGATAATCAGCCCCAGCATTTT. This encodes CATSRDGADNQPQHF.

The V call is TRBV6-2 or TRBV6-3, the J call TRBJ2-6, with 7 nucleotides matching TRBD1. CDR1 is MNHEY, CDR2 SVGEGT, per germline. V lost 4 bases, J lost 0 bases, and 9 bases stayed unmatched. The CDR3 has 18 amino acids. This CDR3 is CASSSRQGDLSGANVLTF. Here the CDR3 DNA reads TGTGCCAGCAGTTCGAGACAGGGAGACCTCTCTGGGGCCAACGTCCTGACTTTC.

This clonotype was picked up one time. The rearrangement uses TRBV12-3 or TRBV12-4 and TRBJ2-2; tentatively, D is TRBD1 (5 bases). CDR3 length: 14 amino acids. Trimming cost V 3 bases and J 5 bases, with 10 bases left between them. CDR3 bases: TGTGCCAGCAGTTTGCGTCAGGGAACCGGGGAGCTGTTTTTT. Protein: CASSLRQGTGELFF.

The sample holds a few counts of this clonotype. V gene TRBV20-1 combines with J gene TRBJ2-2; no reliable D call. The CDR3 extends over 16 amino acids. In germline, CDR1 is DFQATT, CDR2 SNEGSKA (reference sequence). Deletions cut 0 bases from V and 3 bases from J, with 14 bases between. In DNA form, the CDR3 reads TGCAGTGCTAGAGATCTTACCCGCCCGGACACCGGGGAGCTGTTTTTT. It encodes CSARDLTRPDTGELFF.

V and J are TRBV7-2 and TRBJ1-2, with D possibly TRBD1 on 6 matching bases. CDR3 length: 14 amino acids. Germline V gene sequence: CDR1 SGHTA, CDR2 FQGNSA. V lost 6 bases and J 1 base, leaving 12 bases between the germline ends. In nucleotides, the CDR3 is TGTGCCAGCAGAGTGCAACAGGGTAACTATGGCTACACCTTC. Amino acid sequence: CASRVQQGNYGYTF.

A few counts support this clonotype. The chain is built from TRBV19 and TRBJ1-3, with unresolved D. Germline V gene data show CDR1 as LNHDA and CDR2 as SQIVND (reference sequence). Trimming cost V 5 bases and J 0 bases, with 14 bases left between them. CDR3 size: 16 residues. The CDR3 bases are TGTGCCAGTAGTTTCGGGCAGCCGAGCTCTGGAAACACCATATATTTT. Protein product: CASSFGQPSSGNTIYF.

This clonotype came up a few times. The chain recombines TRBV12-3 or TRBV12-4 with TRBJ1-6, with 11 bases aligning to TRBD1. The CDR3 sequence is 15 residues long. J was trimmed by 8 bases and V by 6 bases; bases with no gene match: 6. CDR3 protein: CASRRDRGDDSPLHF. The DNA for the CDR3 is TGTGCCAGCAGACGGGACAGGGGGGATGATTCACCCCTCCACTTT.

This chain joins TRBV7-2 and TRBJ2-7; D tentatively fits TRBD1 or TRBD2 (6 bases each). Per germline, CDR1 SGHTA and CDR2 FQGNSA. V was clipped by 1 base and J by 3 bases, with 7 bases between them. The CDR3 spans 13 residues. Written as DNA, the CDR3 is TGTGCCAGCAGCTTAGAGGGGGGCTACGAGCAGTACTTC. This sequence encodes CASSLEGGYEQYF.

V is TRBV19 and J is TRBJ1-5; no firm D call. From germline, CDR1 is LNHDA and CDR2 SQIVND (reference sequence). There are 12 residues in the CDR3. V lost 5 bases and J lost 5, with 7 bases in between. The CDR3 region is CASSVPYQPQHF. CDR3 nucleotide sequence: TGTGCCAGTAGTGTCCCTTATCAGCCCCAGCATTTT. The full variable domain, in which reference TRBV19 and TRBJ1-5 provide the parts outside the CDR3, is DGGITQSPKYLFRKEGQNVTLSCEQNLNHDAMYWYRQDPGQGLRLIYYSQIVNDFQKGDIAEGYSVSREKKESFPLTVTSAQKNPTAFYLCASSVPYQPQHFGDGTRLSIL.

CDR3 coding DNA: TGTGCCAGCAGTTCGGGGTTTGCTTTGGGTGAGCAGTTCTTC. This encodes CASSSGFALGEQFF. The chain links TRBV27 to TRBJ2-1; D is possibly TRBD2 (5 bases). The V end was cut by 4 bases, the J end by 9 bases, with 16 bases between. Germline V gene data show CDR1 as MNHEY and CDR2 as SMNVEV (reference sequence). This CDR3 is built from 14 residues.

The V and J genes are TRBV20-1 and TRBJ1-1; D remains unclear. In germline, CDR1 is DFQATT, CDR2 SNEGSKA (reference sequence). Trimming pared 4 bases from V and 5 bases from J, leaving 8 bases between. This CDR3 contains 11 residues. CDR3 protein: CSAIFLTEAFF. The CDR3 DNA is TGCAGTGCTATTTTTCTGACTGAAGCTTTCTTT.

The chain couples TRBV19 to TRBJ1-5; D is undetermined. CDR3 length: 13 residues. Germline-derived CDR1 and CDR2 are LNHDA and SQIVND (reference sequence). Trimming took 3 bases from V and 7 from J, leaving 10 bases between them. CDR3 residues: CASSIGPSQPQHF. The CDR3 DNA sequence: TGTGCCAGTAGTATTGGCCCTTCGCAGCCCCAGCATTTT. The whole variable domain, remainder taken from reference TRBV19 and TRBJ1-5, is DGGITQSPKYLFRKEGQNVTLSCEQNLNHDAMYWYRQDPGQGLRLIYYSQIVNDFQKGDIAEGYSVSREKKESFPLTVTSAQKNPTAFYLCASSIGPSQPQHFGDGTRLSIL.

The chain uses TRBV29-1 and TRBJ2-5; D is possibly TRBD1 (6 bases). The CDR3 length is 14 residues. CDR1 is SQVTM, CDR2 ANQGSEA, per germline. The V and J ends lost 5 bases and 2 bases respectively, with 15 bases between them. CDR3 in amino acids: CSVSPAGVQETQYF. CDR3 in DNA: TGCAGCGTTTCTCCGGCAGGGGTGCAAGAGACCCAGTACTTC.

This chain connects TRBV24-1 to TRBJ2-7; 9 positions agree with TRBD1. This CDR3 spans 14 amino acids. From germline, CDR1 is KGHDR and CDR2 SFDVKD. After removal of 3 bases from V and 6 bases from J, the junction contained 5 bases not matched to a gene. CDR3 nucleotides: TGTGCCACCAGTGATGCCGGGACAGGGCGCGAGCAGTACTTC. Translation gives CATSDAGTGREQYF.

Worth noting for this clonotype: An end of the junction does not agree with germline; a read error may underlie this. DNA for the CDR3: TGTGCCAGCAGCTTGGACAGTAATGAAAAACTGTTTTTT. Residues: CASSLDSNEKLFF. The chain couples TRBV5-3 to TRBJ1-4; perhaps TRBD1 as D (6 bases). TRBV5-3 is reported as an ORF; its role is uncertain. The CDR3 has 13 residues.

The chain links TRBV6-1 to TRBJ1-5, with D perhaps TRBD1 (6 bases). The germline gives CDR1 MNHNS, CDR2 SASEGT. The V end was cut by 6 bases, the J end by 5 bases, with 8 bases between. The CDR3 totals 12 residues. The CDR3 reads CASRRGDQPQHF. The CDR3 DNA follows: TGTGCCAGCAGAAGGGGGGATCAGCCCCAGCATTTT.

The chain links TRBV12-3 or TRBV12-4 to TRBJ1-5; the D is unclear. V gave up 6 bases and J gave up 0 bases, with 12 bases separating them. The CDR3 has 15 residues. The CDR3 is CASSLRGNSNQPQHF. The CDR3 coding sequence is TGTGCCAGCAGCCTAAGAGGCAATAGCAATCAGCCCCAGCATTTT.

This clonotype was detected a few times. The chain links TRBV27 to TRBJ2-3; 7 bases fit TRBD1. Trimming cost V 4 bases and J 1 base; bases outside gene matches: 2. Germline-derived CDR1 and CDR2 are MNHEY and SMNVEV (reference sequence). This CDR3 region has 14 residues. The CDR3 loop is CASSWGQRTDTQYF. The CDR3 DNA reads TGTGCCAGCAGTTGGGGACAGCGCACAGATACGCAGTATTTT.

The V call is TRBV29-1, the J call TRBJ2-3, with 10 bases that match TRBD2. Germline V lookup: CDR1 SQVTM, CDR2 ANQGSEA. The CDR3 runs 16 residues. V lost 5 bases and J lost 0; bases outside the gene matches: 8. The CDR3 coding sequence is TGCAGCGTTCCTGCTAGCGGGAGACCTAGCACAGATACGCAGTATTTT. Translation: CSVPASGRPSTDTQYF.

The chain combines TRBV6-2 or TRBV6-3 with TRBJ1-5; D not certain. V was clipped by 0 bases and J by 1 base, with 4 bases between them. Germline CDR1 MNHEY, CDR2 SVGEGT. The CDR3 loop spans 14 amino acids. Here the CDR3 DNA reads TGTGCCAGCAGTTACTCGACCAGCAATCAGCCCCAGCATTTT. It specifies CASSYSTSNQPQHF.

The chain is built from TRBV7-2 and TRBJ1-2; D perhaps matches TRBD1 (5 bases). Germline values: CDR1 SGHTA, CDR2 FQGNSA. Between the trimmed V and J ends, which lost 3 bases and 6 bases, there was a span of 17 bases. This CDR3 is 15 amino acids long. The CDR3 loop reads CASSLDGARRNGYTF. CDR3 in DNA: TGTGCCAGCAGCTTGGACGGGGCAAGGCGGAATGGCTACACCTTC.

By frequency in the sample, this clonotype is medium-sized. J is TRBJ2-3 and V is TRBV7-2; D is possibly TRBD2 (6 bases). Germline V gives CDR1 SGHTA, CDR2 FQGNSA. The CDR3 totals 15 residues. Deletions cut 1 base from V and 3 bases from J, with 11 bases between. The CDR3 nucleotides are TGTGCCAGCAGCTTAGGTCCGGGAGCGACAGATACGCAGTATTTT. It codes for CASSLGPGATDTQYF.

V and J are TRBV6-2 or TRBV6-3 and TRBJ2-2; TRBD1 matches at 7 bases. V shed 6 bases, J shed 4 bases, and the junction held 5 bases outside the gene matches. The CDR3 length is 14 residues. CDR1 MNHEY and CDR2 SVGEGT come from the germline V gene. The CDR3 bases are TGTGCCAGCAGGCCCGGGACAGCCACCGGGGAGCTGTTTTTT. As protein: CASRPGTATGELFF.

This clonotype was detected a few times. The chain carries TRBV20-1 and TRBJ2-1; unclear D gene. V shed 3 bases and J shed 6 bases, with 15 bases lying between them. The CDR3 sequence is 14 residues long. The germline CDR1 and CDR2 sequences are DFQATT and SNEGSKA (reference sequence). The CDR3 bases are TGCAGTGCTAGGCCCTGGAATTCGGGCAATGAGCAGTTCTTC. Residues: CSARPWNSGNEQFF.